This TCR beta chain was identified during a study of spatial heterogeneity in lung cancer. The CDR3 has 20 residues. CDR1 and CDR2 (germline): SEHNR, FQNEAQ (reference sequence). The V gene end was trimmed by 5 bases and the J gene end by 2 bases; junction bases not matched to a gene: 24. TCRdb itself ran the 5' RACE reads through MiXCR, one entry per CDR3 protein. The data contain about 15,000 distinct CDR3 sequences, 6.3% of them seen just once; the ten biggest clones take up under 30%. Noted time point: blood at routine non-recurrence follow-up after resection. Without sorting, whole RNA was sequenced from tumor, nontumor lung or frozen PBMC.

The specimen was PBMCs, collected at follow-up. The clonotype originates from a male donor with early-stage non-small cell lung cancer. This chain links TRBV7-9 with TRBJ2-7, with TRBD2 identical over 7 bases. The CDR3 reads CASSPTYPPGREGSPYEQYF. The DNA for the CDR3 is TGTGCCAGCAGCCCTACCTACCCCCCGGGGAGGGAGGGTAGCCCCTACGAGCAGTACTTC. Combining the CDR3 with reference TRBV7-9 and TRBJ2-7 gives the whole variable domain DTGVSQNPRHKITKRGQNVTFRCDPISEHNRLYWYRQTLGQGPEFLTYFQNEAQLEKSRLLSDRFSAERPKGSFSTLEIQRTEQGDSAMYLCASSPTYPPGREGSPYEQYFGPGTRLTVT.